Presented here are 24 T cell receptor beta chains from one specimen sequenced in a study of T cell responses to AZD1222 COVID-19 vaccine. Produced via immunoSEQ multiplex PCR; TCRdb's table is partial and in-frame only. The sample comprises tens of thousands of clones, roughly 90% of which are singletons, and roughly a quarter rests with the top ten. Sequencing was performed on peripheral blood, taken on day 0 of AZD1222 vaccination. All receptors derive from an adult in good health.

This rearrangement joins TRBV25-1 to TRBJ1-1; D is uncertain. The germline V gene has CDR1 MGHDK and CDR2 SYGVNS. The CDR3 runs to 13 residues. The ends were cut back, 4 bases at V and 8 bases at J, with 14 bases in the middle. CDR3 in DNA: TGTGCCAGCAGTGCAAGGCTCTTGGCGGAAGCTTTCTTT. It yields the protein CASSARLLAEAFF.

This rearrangement joins TRBV11-2 to TRBJ2-2; TRBD1 might be the D (6 bases). The V end was cut by 4 bases, the J end by 8 bases, with 14 bases between. Germline V lookup: CDR1 SGHAT, CDR2 FQNNGV. CDR3 size: 14 residues. For the CDR3, the DNA is TGTGCCAGCAGCTCCACGCAGGGGCTAGGGGAGCTGTTTTTT. Translating it yields CASSSTQGLGELFF.

The V call is TRBV4-1, the J call TRBJ1-1; maybe TRBD1 (5 bases). V lost 4 bases, J lost 3 bases, and 6 bases lay in between. Germline V lookup: CDR1 MGHRA, CDR2 YSYEKL. This CDR3 is 12 amino acids long. Here the CDR3 reads CASSRGDTEAFF. The CDR3, as DNA: TGCGCCAGCAGCCGGGGGGACACTGAAGCTTTCTTT.

Comments on this clone: The germline gene is not matched at one end of the junction; a read error may be the cause. CDR3 residues: CASSQESRGTVFF. The CDR3 DNA follows: TGCGCCAGCAGCCAAGAATCACGCGGGACAGTTTTCTTC. This chain uses TRBV4-1 with TRBJ2-7; tentatively, D is TRBD1 (7 bases). The germline gives CDR1 MGHRA, CDR2 YSYEKL. The CDR3 sequence is 13 residues long.

The chain employs TRBV19 and TRBJ2-5; 8 nucleotides align to TRBD2. This CDR3 has 14 amino acids. Trimming took 5 bases from V and 4 from J; bases not matched to a gene: 6. Germline V CDR1 and CDR2: LNHDA, SQIVND (reference sequence). As DNA, the CDR3 is TGTGCCAGTAGTTGGGGGCTAGCGGGAGAGACCCAGTACTTC. Amino acids: CASSWGLAGETQYF.

This chain uses TRBV5-1 with TRBJ1-1; D remains ambiguous. Germline CDR1 is SGHRS and CDR2 is YFSETQ. The CDR3 covers 17 residues. Trimming left V 1 base short and J 0 bases short, with 16 bases between. The chain's CDR3 is CASSLRGRGNMNTEAFF. The CDR3 DNA reads as TGCGCCAGCAGCTTGCGGGGTAGAGGGAACATGAACACTGAAGCTTTCTTT. Full variable domain (remainder filled in from reference TRBV5-1 and TRBJ1-1): KAGVTQTPRYLIKTRGQQVTLSCSPISGHRSVSWYQQTPGQGLQFLFEYFSETQRNKGNFPGRFSGRQFSNSRSEMNVSTLELGDSALYLCASSLRGRGNMNTEAFFGQGTRLTVV.

The genes are TRBV19 and TRBJ2-7; 9 nucleotides agree with TRBD1. Germline lookup yields CDR1 LNHDA and CDR2 SQIVND (reference sequence). The trim removed 2 bases at V and 4 bases at J, leaving 6 bases unmatched. This CDR3 is 15 amino acids long. CDR3 nucleotides: TGTGCCAGTAGTATACTCGTGGGACAGGGATACGAGCAGTACTTC. Translated, it gives CASSILVGQGYEQYF.

This chain connects TRBV10-3 to TRBJ2-4; D may be TRBD1 or TRBD2 (6 bases each). V was shortened by 0 bases and J by 0 bases, with 12 bases between the two germline ends. Germline CDR1 is ENHRY and CDR2 is SYGVKD. The CDR3 runs 17 residues. The CDR3: CAISESGGLQAKNIQYF. As DNA, the CDR3 is TGTGCCATCAGTGAGTCGGGGGGCTTACAAGCCAAAAACATTCAGTACTTC.

The CDR3 reads CASSWGDNEQFF. CDR3 DNA: TGTGCCAGCAGTTGGGGGGACAATGAGCAGTTCTTC. This chain links TRBV27 with TRBJ2-1, with D possibly being TRBD2 (6 bases). This CDR3 has 12 residues. Trimming removed 4 bases at V and 5 bases at J, with 6 bases between. Germline-derived CDR1 and CDR2 are MNHEY and SMNVEV (reference sequence).

V usage is TRBV11-1 and J usage is TRBJ2-1, with 8 bases that match TRBD2. Germline assignment: CDR1 SGHAT and CDR2 FQDESV (reference sequence). CDR3 size: 15 residues. V was pared by 2 bases and J by 5 bases, with 5 bases of the junction left unmatched. The CDR3 sequence is CASSLLAGRHNEQFF. The CDR3 bases are TGTGCCAGCAGCTTATTAGCGGGACGGCACAATGAGCAGTTCTTC.

The CDR3 spells CASSVDARTAIEQYF. The CDR3 DNA sequence: TGTGCCAGCAGCGTAGATGCCCGGACAGCCATCGAGCAGTACTTC. The rearrangement uses TRBV9 and TRBJ2-7; a possible D gene is TRBD1 (6 bases). This CDR3 region has 15 residues. Germline V gene sequence: CDR1 SGDLS, CDR2 YYNGEE. The V gene lost 0 bases and the J gene lost 6 bases, with 16 bases spanning the gap.

The chain joins TRBV5-6 to TRBJ1-2, with unresolved D. The CDR3 is made up of 13 amino acids. V lost 5 bases to trimming and J lost 1 base, with 9 bases between them. CDR1 and CDR2 from the germline V gene are SGHDT and YYEEEE. The CDR3 region has the DNA TGTGCCAGCAGGAAAGGACTTAACTATGGCTACACCTTC. Translating gives CASRKGLNYGYTF.

This sequence joins TRBV10-3 and TRBJ1-6, with 7 nucleotides matching TRBD1. Germline V gene data show CDR1 as ENHRY and CDR2 as SYGVKD. The CDR3 covers 15 residues. J gave up 7 bases and V 4 bases, and 7 bases lay outside the gene matches. CDR3 amino acids: CAISVGTEPNSPLHF. Written as DNA, the CDR3 is TGTGCCATCAGTGTAGGGACAGAACCAAATTCACCCCTCCACTTT.

V and J are TRBV4-2 and TRBJ1-2, with D possibly matching TRBD1 (6 bases). The germline gives CDR1 LGHNA, CDR2 YNFKEQ. The CDR3 loop spans 17 amino acids. Trimming took off 0 bases at V and 0 bases at J, with 14 bases between the two ends. CDR3 region: CASSQDQGKEANYGYTF. CDR3 nucleotide sequence: TGTGCCAGCAGCCAAGACCAGGGGAAGGAAGCTAACTATGGCTACACCTTC.

The rearrangement joins TRBV4-1 to TRBJ2-5, with 9 positions matching TRBD2. Germline assignment: CDR1 MGHRA and CDR2 YSYEKL. Losses at the gene ends were 4 bases for V and 6 bases for J; bases not matched to a gene: 9. This CDR3 comprises 15 residues. The CDR3 bases are TGCGCCAGCAGCCCAACCGGGACTAGCTTGAAGACCCAGTACTTC. It yields the protein CASSPTGTSLKTQYF.

The V and J genes are TRBV10-3 and TRBJ1-2; D remains ambiguous. CDR3 length: 11 amino acids. V dropped 4 bases and J dropped 9 bases, with 9 bases sitting between them. Germline loops: CDR1 ENHRY, CDR2 SYGVKD. The DNA for the CDR3 is TGTGCCATCAGTGGAAGGTCGAGCTACACCTTC. It encodes CAISGRSSYTF.

This chain uses TRBV12-3 or TRBV12-4 with TRBJ2-1; tentatively, D is TRBD2 (6 bases). Trimming cost V 3 bases and J 15 bases, with 12 bases left between them. CDR3 length: 11 amino acids. DNA for the CDR3: TGTGCCAGCAGTTTTGCGGGGAGCTCGTTCTTC. Its protein is CASSFAGSSFF.

V is TRBV4-1 and J is TRBJ2-2, with D hard to call. V was cut by 3 bases and J by 6 bases, with 8 bases left in between. The CDR3 spans 13 residues. The V gene's germline CDR1 is MGHRA and CDR2 YSYEKL. CDR3 DNA sequence: TGCGCCAGCAGCCAGCCGACTCCCGGGGAGCTGTTTTTT. This gives the protein CASSQPTPGELFF.

This clone was recorded once. The CDR3 is CASSLDIGNYGYTF. Written as DNA, the CDR3 is TGTGCCAGCAGCTTGGATATTGGGAACTATGGCTACACCTTC. The rearrangement links TRBV5-4 to TRBJ1-2; D gene unclear. CDR3 length: 14 amino acids. V gave up 0 bases and J gave up 2 bases, with 8 bases separating them. Germline-derived CDR1 and CDR2 are SGHNT and YYREEE (reference sequence).

This chain uses TRBV11-2 with TRBJ2-7, with 8 bases aligning to TRBD1. The CDR3 length is 14 residues. Looked up from germline, CDR1 is SGHAT and CDR2 is FQNNGV. Trimming at V came to 4 bases and at J to 4 bases, leaving 6 bases not matched to a gene. The CDR3 here is CASSSTGDPYEQYF. Written as DNA, the CDR3 is TGTGCCAGCAGCTCGACAGGGGATCCGTACGAGCAGTACTTC.

This clone is a singleton in its sample. The chain combines TRBV11-3 with TRBJ1-1; possibly TRBD1 for D (5 bases). The germline V and J ends were trimmed by 4 bases and 0 bases, with 9 bases remaining between them. The CDR3 extends over 14 amino acids. The germline V gene has CDR1 SGHNT and CDR2 YENEEA. The CDR3 DNA follows: TGTGCCAGCAGCTGGGGACGGATGAACACTGAAGCTTTCTTT. As protein: CASSWGRMNTEAFF.

The rearrangement joins TRBV11-3 to TRBJ2-7; perhaps D is TRBD1 or TRBD2 (5 bases each). There are 14 residues in the CDR3. The ends were cut back, 7 bases at V and 2 bases at J, with 15 bases in the middle. The germline V gene has CDR1 SGHNT and CDR2 YENEEA. The CDR3 DNA reads as TGTGCCAGCATCCTCCGGGACGGAACCTACGAGCAGTACTTC. It codes for CASILRDGTYEQYF.

V and J are TRBV28 and TRBJ2-7; no reliable D call. The CDR3 is 13 residues long. Germline assignment: CDR1 MDHEN and CDR2 SYDVKM. Trimming left V 2 bases short and J 3 bases short, with 8 bases between. DNA for the CDR3: TGTGCCAGCAGTTTACCGGCTCGCTACGAGCAGTACTTC. It translates to CASSLPARYEQYF. Using reference TRBV28 and TRBJ2-7 for the parts outside the CDR3, the full variable domain is DVKVTQSSRYLVKRTGEKVFLECVQDMDHENMFWYRQDPGLGLRLIYFSYDVKMKEKGDIPEGYSVSREKKERFSLILESASTNQTSMYLCASSLPARYEQYFGPGTRLTVT.

This sequence joins TRBV2 and TRBJ2-7; tentative D call: TRBD1 (6 bases). The germline gives CDR1 SNHLY, CDR2 FYNNEI. This CDR3 is 15 amino acids long. V was pared by 0 bases and J by 0 bases, with 9 bases between. The CDR3 DNA follows: TGTGCCAGCAGTGAAGCGCCGGACAGCTCCTACGAGCAGTACTTC. It yields the protein CASSEAPDSSYEQYF. Full variable domain (outside the CDR3, taken from reference TRBV2 and TRBJ2-7): EPEVTQTPSHQVTQMGQEVILRCVPISNHLYFYWYRQILGQKVEFLVSFYNNEISEKSEIFDDQFSVERPDGSNFTLKIRSTKLEDSAMYFCASSEAPDSSYEQYFGPGTRLTVT.